Described below is a single T cell receptor beta chain sequence and its context. The target of this receptor is not known. Base qualities are not at hand, and no much larger clone is one base apart. The donors were included in the validation cohort of around 120 subjects, a group kept apart from the roughly 680-subject first cohort. This entry comes from a study of cytomegalovirus exposure and HLA in healthy donors (dated by TCRdb to the late 2010s). With respect to the entire study: A later analysis indicated that the 130 or so validation repertoires were generated on the platform also employed for the approximately 700 repertoires of the first cohort. To predict cytomegalovirus infection status, the study combined high-throughput TCR immunosequencing, statistical association of individual TCRs with disease status, and machine learning. The study was designed to test whether signatures of past pathogen exposure could be identified by cataloging public T cell receptors. In addition to the first cohort of 650 to 750 subjects, a separate validation cohort of approximately 120 different subjects was used.

The CDR1 and CDR2 encoded by the germline V gene (reference sequence) are LNHDA and SQIVND. The CDR3 covers 14 residues, taking in both the cysteine and the phenylalanine. Of the read, only the CDR3 DNA is kept; its 42 bases are in frame from base 1. V was cut back by 5 bases and J by 5 bases, leaving a gap of 10 bases between them. Points the paper makes about the study in general: Subsequent analysis determined that TCRs grouped into clusters in the first cohort also showed a tendency toward co-occurrence across the 120 or so validation repertoires, and approximately 93% of cluster scores exceeded 0. A few of the identified cytomegalovirus-associated TCR beta chains were confirmed in vitro to be specific for cytomegalovirus antigens. The validation cohort had no HLA typing available for a later analysis, so co-occurrence within that cohort was assessed over all 120 or so repertoires. The authors suggested that the approach could potentially be extended to other disease states and immunological phenotypes. A total of 150 to 200 TCR beta chains were listed by the study as associated with cytomegalovirus. The classifier was reported to diagnose cytomegalovirus status with high specificity and sensitivity in both the original and validation cohorts. Across donors, most TCR sequences were observed very rarely, whereas some public TCRs were present in many individuals.

Library preparation was by the immunoSEQ multiplex PCR assay. Per the source publication's procedure: To diagnose cytomegalovirus status from the catalog of TCR beta chain sequences, a statistical classification framework was built. Imported from immuneACCESS, the table was reduced by TCRdb to in-frame sequences with V and J called. These copies leave out some clones; in studies compared against another copy, an unresolved V gene accounts for under half, and the cause of the remainder is not known. That table supplies the V and J calls and clone size; D and trimming were determined from the DNA. Across this sample there are about 180,000 clones, with just under 90% seen only once. About 1.5% of the sample comes from the top ten.

The receptor comes from a woman aged 30 to 39 in good health and CMV-seronegative. The V and J genes are TRBV19 and TRBJ1-6; matching of 5 bases hints at TRBD1 as the D gene. The sample comprised PBMCs. The DNA is as follows: TGTGCCAGTAGTCCAGGGCTCAATAATTCACCCCTCCACTTT. Translated, it gives CASSPGLNNSPLHF.